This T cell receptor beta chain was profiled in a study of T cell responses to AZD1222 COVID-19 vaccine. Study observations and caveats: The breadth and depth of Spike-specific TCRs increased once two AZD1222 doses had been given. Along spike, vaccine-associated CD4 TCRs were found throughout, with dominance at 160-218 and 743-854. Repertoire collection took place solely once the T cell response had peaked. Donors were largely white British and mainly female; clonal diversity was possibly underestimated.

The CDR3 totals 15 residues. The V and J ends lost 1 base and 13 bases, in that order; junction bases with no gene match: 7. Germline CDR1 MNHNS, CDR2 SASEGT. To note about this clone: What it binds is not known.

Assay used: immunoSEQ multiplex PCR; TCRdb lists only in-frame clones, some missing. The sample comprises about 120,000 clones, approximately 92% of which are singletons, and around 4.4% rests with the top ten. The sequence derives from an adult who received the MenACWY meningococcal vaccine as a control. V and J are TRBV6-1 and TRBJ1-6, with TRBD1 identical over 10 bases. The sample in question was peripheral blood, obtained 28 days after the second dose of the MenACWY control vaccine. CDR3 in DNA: TGTGCCAGCAGTGAAGACGGGACAGGGGCCGTTCCCCTCCACTTT. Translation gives CASSEDGTGAVPLHF.